This entry is about one T cell receptor beta chain. Its antigen is currently unknown. Other DNA sequences within the sample encode an identical CDR3. The sample belongs to a study of cytomegalovirus exposure and HLA in healthy donors. Across the whole study: Most genotyped donors, 81% of more than 300, had Caucasian-associated genetic ancestry. Study-level points and caveats: It was in a later analysis that TCR association rates were seen to vary by HLA locus, highest for DRB1 and lowest for HLA-C. According to an earlier analysis, most TCR beta V segments yielded productive rearrangements about 87% or about 30% of the time. Researchers reported in a later analysis that a missense DCLRE1C variant was tied to TCR beta V- and J-gene trimming.

V was trimmed by 1 base and J by 0 bases, leaving 8 bases between them. CDR1 and CDR2 from the germline V gene are MGHRA and YSYEKL. CDR3 length equals 15 residues. The PCR ran on 60 Vbeta and 13 Jbeta primers. Sequenced by immunoSEQ multiplex PCR; TCRdb stores in-frame clones only, minus some. The table has a few hundred thousand clones, about 80% seen once. The chain employs TRBV4-1 and TRBJ2-3, with D possibly being TRBD1 (5 bases). Sample: PBMCs. This receptor was obtained from a woman aged 60-75 years in good health and CMV-seropositive. DNA for the CDR3: TGCGCCAGCAGCCAAGGGGGCTCTAGCACAGATACGCAGTATTTT. Translation: CASSQGGSSTDTQYF.